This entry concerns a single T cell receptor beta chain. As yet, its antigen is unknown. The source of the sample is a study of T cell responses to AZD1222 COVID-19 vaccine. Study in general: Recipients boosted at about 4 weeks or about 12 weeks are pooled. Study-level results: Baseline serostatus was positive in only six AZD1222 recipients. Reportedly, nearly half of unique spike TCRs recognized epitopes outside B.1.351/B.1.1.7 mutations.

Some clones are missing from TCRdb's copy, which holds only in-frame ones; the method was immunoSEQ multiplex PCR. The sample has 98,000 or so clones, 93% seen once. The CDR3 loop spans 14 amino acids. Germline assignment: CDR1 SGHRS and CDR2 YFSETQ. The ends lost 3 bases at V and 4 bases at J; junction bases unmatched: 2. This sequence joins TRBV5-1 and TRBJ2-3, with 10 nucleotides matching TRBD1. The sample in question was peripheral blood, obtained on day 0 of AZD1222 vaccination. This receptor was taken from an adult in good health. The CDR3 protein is CASSWDRGADTQYF. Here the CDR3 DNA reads TGCGCCAGCAGCTGGGACAGGGGCGCAGATACGCAGTATTTT.